These 24 T cell receptor beta chains originate from one sample sequenced in a study of blood T cell repertoires in COVID-19. The data were produced by immunoSEQ multiplex PCR, yet TCRdb's version contains in-frame clones alone and is incomplete. The repertoire consists of 350,000 to 400,000 clones, with approximately 84% occurring once and the leading ten covering approximately 3.1%. Sequencing used PBMCs or T cells enriched from blood (not recorded which). Receptors originate from a woman in her 30s who had recovered from COVID-19.

The V gene is TRBV19, the J gene TRBJ2-3, with TRBD2 identical over 7 bases. The trim removed 4 bases at V and 1 base at J, leaving 2 bases unmatched. Germline CDR1 is LNHDA and CDR2 is SQIVND (reference sequence). This CDR3 is built from 14 residues. CDR3 amino acids: CASSRREGTDTQYF. As DNA, the CDR3 is TGTGCCAGTAGTAGACGGGAGGGCACAGATACGCAGTATTTT.

The rearrangement joins TRBV30 to TRBJ2-7; TRBD1 matches 9 bases. Germline values: CDR1 GTSNPN, CDR2 SVGIG (reference sequence). The V and J ends lost 4 bases and 5 bases, in that order; junction bases with no gene match: 6. The CDR3 extends over 13 amino acids. This chain's CDR3 is CAWTGQGFHEQYF. The CDR3 DNA is TGTGCCTGGACGGGACAGGGTTTCCACGAGCAGTACTTC.

This clone was counted a single time. This sequence joins TRBV27 and TRBJ2-1; D might be TRBD2 (6 bases). The ends were cut back, 2 bases at V and 6 bases at J, with 8 bases in the middle. This CDR3 region has 13 residues. Germline V gives CDR1 MNHEY, CDR2 SMNVEV (reference sequence). The CDR3 sequence: CASSLAGSNEQFF. CDR3 DNA: TGTGCCAGCAGTTTAGCGGGAAGCAATGAGCAGTTCTTC.

This chain links TRBV9 with TRBJ2-5; TRBD1 is a possible D gene (6 bases). Germline values: CDR1 SGDLS, CDR2 YYNGEE. The CDR3 runs 15 residues. V gave up 7 bases and J gave up 2 bases, with 18 bases separating them. The CDR3 is CASAKVGAGQETQYF. Here the CDR3 DNA reads TGTGCCAGCGCTAAGGTGGGGGCTGGACAAGAGACCCAGTACTTC.

The chain has TRBV6-2 or TRBV6-3 and TRBJ1-5; 8 bases map to TRBD1. Germline V gene sequence: CDR1 MNHEY, CDR2 SVGEGT. With V trimmed by 6 bases and J by 6 bases, 7 bases remained unmatched. The CDR3 runs to 14 residues. CDR3 sequence (DNA): TGTGCCAGCAGCAGACAGGGGAAGGTTCAGCCCCAGCATTTT. As protein: CASSRQGKVQPQHF.

This clone is a singleton in its sample. This sequence joins TRBV5-1 and TRBJ2-2; 9 positions agree with TRBD1. CDR1 and CDR2 from the germline V gene are SGHRS and YFSETQ. The length of the CDR3 is 17 residues. Trimming took 3 bases from V and 6 from J; bases not matched to a gene: 12. This chain's CDR3 is CASSWTSGTGLAGELFF. In DNA form, the CDR3 reads TGCGCCAGCAGCTGGACTTCCGGGACAGGGCTCGCCGGGGAGCTGTTTTTT.

CDR3 region: CAKSTGGSMGNQPQHF. The CDR3 DNA reads TGTGCCAAATCGACAGGGGGCTCGATGGGCAATCAGCCCCAGCATTTT. The chain combines TRBV14 with TRBJ1-5; 10 bases agree with TRBD1. The CDR3 spans 16 residues. Germline CDR1 and CDR2: SGHDN and FVKESK. The junction had 11 bases not matched to a gene; V was cut back by 10 bases and J by 2 bases.

The gene calls are TRBV6-5 and TRBJ1-4; 7 nucleotides line up with TRBD1. The CDR3 has 14 residues. V was clipped by 8 bases and J by 0 bases; unmatched bases: 3. Germline V lookup: CDR1 MNHEY, CDR2 SVGAGI. CDR3 in amino acids: CASGTGATNEKLFF. For the CDR3, the DNA is TGTGCCAGCGGTACAGGGGCAACTAATGAAAAACTGTTTTTT.

The V gene is TRBV3-1 (or the pseudogene TRBV3-2), the J gene TRBJ1-3; possible D gene TRBD1, 5 bases. V was pared by 0 bases and J by 4 bases, with 13 bases between. This CDR3 is 16 amino acids long. Per the germline V gene, CDR1 is LGHDT and CDR2 is YNNKEL (reference sequence). This CDR3 is CASSQDDSRAGNTIYF. For the CDR3, the DNA is TGTGCCAGCAGCCAAGATGACAGCCGAGCCGGAAACACCATATATTTT.

The J gene is TRBJ2-7, the V gene TRBV7-2; TRBD2 matches at 7 bases. The germline gives CDR1 SGHTA, CDR2 FQGNSA. Trimming took 5 bases from V and 5 from J; bases not matched to a gene: 9. The CDR3 covers 14 residues. This chain's CDR3 is CASSRDRTSNEQYF. CDR3 DNA sequence: TGTGCCAGCAGCCGCGATCGGACTAGTAACGAGCAGTACTTC.

The chain recombines TRBV9 with TRBJ1-3; no clear D gene. The CDR3 is made up of 15 amino acids. V lost 0 bases and J lost 0, with 7 bases in between. Per germline, CDR1 SGDLS and CDR2 YYNGEE. The CDR3 protein is CASSVGPVSGNTIYF. DNA of the CDR3: TGTGCCAGCAGCGTAGGCCCGGTCTCTGGAAACACCATATATTTT.

CDR3 sequence reads: CASSRQASYEQYF. CDR3 in DNA: TGTGCCAGCAGTAGACAGGCCTCCTACGAGCAGTACTTC. This sequence joins TRBV12-3 or TRBV12-4 and TRBJ2-7, with D possibly being TRBD1 (6 bases). Trimming removed 5 bases from V and 0 bases from J, with 8 bases in between. CDR3 length: 13 amino acids.

This clone was seen a single time. V usage is TRBV28 and J usage is TRBJ1-2; no definite D call. This CDR3 spans 14 amino acids. Germline CDR1 and CDR2: MDHEN and SYDVKM. The V end was cut by 5 bases, the J end by 7 bases, with 17 bases between. The CDR3 loop is CASSLAGSVGGYTF. CDR3 coding DNA: TGTGCCAGCAGTCTGGCGGGGTCGGTGGGTGGCTACACCTTC.

The rearrangement uses TRBV5-6 and TRBJ2-4; 7 bases agree with TRBD1. The V gene's germline CDR1 is SGHDT and CDR2 YYEEEE. V shed 4 bases, J shed 8 bases, and the junction held 12 bases outside the gene matches. This CDR3 spans 15 amino acids. The CDR3 nucleotides read TGTGCCAGCAGCGCCCTGGAGACAGGGTCGGACATTCAGTACTTC. Its translation is CASSALETGSDIQYF.

V gene TRBV3-1 (or the pseudogene TRBV3-2) combines with J gene TRBJ1-2; tentatively, D is TRBD1 (6 bases). Per the germline V gene, CDR1 is LGHDT and CDR2 is YNNKEL (reference sequence). There are 15 residues in the CDR3. The V and J ends lost 0 bases and 4 bases respectively, with 12 bases between them. The chain's CDR3 is CASSQDITGFYGYTF. The CDR3 coding sequence is TGTGCCAGCAGCCAAGATATTACAGGGTTCTATGGCTACACCTTC.

Written as DNA, the CDR3 is TGTGCCAGCAGGCCCGGGGGTAATTCACCCCTCCACTTT. Its protein is CASRPGGNSPLHF. The J gene is TRBJ1-6, the V gene TRBV6-5; a weak D match, TRBD1 (5 bases). The CDR3 is made up of 13 amino acids. Germline CDR1 MNHEY, CDR2 SVGAGI. Trimming pared 6 bases from V and 6 bases from J, leaving 9 bases between.

V gene TRBV9 combines with J gene TRBJ2-7; maybe TRBD1 (7 bases). Germline CDR1 and CDR2: SGDLS and YYNGEE. Trimming removed 5 bases at V and 2 bases at J, with 17 bases between. The CDR3 covers 15 residues. The CDR3 here is CASRRSGGIPYEQYF. The CDR3 DNA is TGTGCCAGCAGGCGCTCAGGGGGGATTCCCTACGAGCAGTACTTC.

The chain carries TRBV2 and TRBJ1-1, with TRBD1 identical over 9 bases. V was pared by 7 bases and J by 1 base, with 4 bases of the junction left unmatched. This CDR3 region has 14 residues. The germline V gene encodes CDR1 SNHLY and CDR2 FYNNEI. CDR3: CASKLGQGNTEAFF. The CDR3 bases are TGTGCCAGCAAATTGGGACAGGGGAACACTGAAGCTTTCTTT. The full variable domain, with the rest looked up from reference TRBV2 and TRBJ1-1, is EPEVTQTPSHQVTQMGQEVILRCVPISNHLYFYWYRQILGQKVEFLVSFYNNEISEKSEIFDDQFSVERPDGSNFTLKIRSTKLEDSAMYFCASKLGQGNTEAFFGQGTRLTVV.

The rearrangement joins TRBV11-2 to TRBJ2-3; no clear D gene. The CDR3 runs to 16 residues. Trimming removed 2 bases at V and 4 bases at J, with 16 bases between. Germline V gives CDR1 SGHAT, CDR2 FQNNGV. Here the CDR3 reads CASSLRSDGSPDTQYF. CDR3 sequence (DNA): TGTGCCAGCAGCTTAAGGTCTGACGGGTCCCCAGATACGCAGTATTTT.

The rearrangement uses TRBV11-2 and TRBJ1-6; D is ambiguous. This CDR3 spans 14 amino acids. Trimming removed 5 bases at V and 6 bases at J, with 11 bases between. Looked up from germline, CDR1 is SGHAT and CDR2 is FQNNGV. CDR3: CASSPPGLNSPLHF. CDR3 DNA: TGTGCCAGCAGCCCACCGGGTCTTAATTCACCCCTCCACTTT.

This chain uses TRBV3-1 (or the pseudogene TRBV3-2) with TRBJ2-7; tentative D call: TRBD2 (5 bases). Between the trimmed V and J ends, which lost 2 bases and 7 bases, there was a span of 12 bases. There are 13 residues in the CDR3. Per germline, CDR1 LGHDT and CDR2 YNNKEL (reference sequence). The chain's CDR3 is CASSQWTVGEQYF. The CDR3 nucleotides are TGTGCCAGCAGCCAATGGACTGTGGGGGAGCAGTACTTC.

V gene TRBV9 combines with J gene TRBJ2-1; D is unclear. The CDR3 spans 15 residues. Deletions cut 0 bases from V and 1 base from J, with 8 bases between. Germline V gene sequence: CDR1 SGDLS, CDR2 YYNGEE. The CDR3 region is CASSVGAGSYNEQFF. The CDR3 DNA sequence: TGTGCCAGCAGCGTAGGGGCTGGTTCCTACAATGAGCAGTTCTTC.

This rearrangement joins TRBV4-1 to TRBJ2-5; 8 bases match TRBD1. V shed 4 bases, J shed 2 bases, and the junction held 12 bases outside the gene matches. Per germline, CDR1 MGHRA and CDR2 YSYEKL. There are 17 residues in the CDR3. The CDR3 region is CASSPSRTGQEQETQYF. The CDR3, as DNA: TGCGCCAGCAGCCCCTCGAGGACGGGACAGGAGCAAGAGACCCAGTACTTC.

This chain uses TRBV27 with TRBJ2-2, with TRBD2 matching over 7 bases. V trimming: 10 bases; J trimming: 1 base; junction bases outside the gene matches: 6. CDR3 size: 14 residues. Germline lookup yields CDR1 MNHEY and CDR2 SMNVEV (reference sequence). The DNA of the CDR3 is TGTGCCACCAGGCTAGCGGAGAACACCGGGGAGCTGTTTTTT. Its translation: CATRLAENTGELFF.